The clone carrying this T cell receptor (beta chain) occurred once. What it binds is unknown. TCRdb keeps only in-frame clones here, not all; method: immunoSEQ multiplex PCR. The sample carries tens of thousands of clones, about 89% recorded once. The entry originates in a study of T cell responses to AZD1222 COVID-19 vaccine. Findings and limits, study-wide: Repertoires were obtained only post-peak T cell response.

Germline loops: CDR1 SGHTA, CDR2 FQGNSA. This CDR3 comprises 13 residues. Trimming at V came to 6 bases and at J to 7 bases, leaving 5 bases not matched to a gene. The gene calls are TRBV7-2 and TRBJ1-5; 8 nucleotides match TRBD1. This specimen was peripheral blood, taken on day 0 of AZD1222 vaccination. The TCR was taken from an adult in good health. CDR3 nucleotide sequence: TGTGCCAGCAGACAGGGGGGAGGACAGCCCCAGCATTTT. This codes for CASRQGGGQPQHF.